A single sample gave rise to the 3 T cell receptor beta chains below, sequenced in a study of cytomegalovirus exposure and HLA in healthy donors. With 60 Vbeta and 13 Jbeta primers, the PCR was carried out. Clones were sequenced by immunoSEQ multiplex PCR, and TCRdb holds only the in-frame ones, with some missing. The table has 100,000 to 150,000 clones, 75% to 90% seen once. Sequencing used PBMCs. The receptors were gathered from a man between 18 and 29 years old in good health and CMV-seropositive.

The gene calls are TRBV5-6 and TRBJ2-7; no clear D. CDR1 SGHDT and CDR2 YYEEEE come from the germline V gene. The CDR3 contains 13 residues. V dropped 2 bases and J dropped 0 bases, with 6 bases sitting between them. The CDR3 spells CASSFGGSYEQYF. CDR3 DNA sequence: TGTGCCAGCAGCTTCGGCGGCTCCTACGAGCAGTACTTC. The whole variable domain, filled in from reference TRBV5-6 and TRBJ2-7, reads DAGVTQSPTHLIKTRGQQVTLRCSPKSGHDTVSWYQQALGQGPQFIFQYYEEEERQRGNFPDRFSGHQFPNYSSELNVNALLLGDSALYLCASSFGGSYEQYFGPGTRLTVT.

The chain has TRBV7-9 and TRBJ1-1, with a weak D call TRBD1 (5 bases). Germline loops: CDR1 SEHNR, CDR2 FQNEAQ (reference sequence). V shed 1 base and J shed 4 bases, with 13 bases lying between them. The CDR3 spans 15 residues. CDR3 protein: CASSLGAGGRTEAFF. CDR3 coding DNA: TGTGCCAGCAGCTTAGGGGCCGGGGGTCGCACTGAAGCTTTCTTT.

This chain links TRBV27 with TRBJ2-7; 10 nucleotides line up with TRBD1. Germline V gene data show CDR1 as MNHEY and CDR2 as SMNVEV (reference sequence). V shed 6 bases and J 3 bases; nucleotides not matched to a gene: 8. The CDR3 totals 15 residues. For the CDR3, the DNA is TGTGCCAGCAGGGCTCCGGGACAGGGGTTCTACGAGCAGTACTTC. It specifies CASRAPGQGFYEQYF.